This T cell receptor beta chain originates from a study of identical twins. Study observations and caveats: Beta out-of-frame sequences showed weaker excess sharing between twins.

CDR1 is MNHNS, CDR2 SASEGT, per germline. V was cut by 6 bases and J by 8 bases, with 11 bases left in between. This CDR3 is 13 amino acids long. This clonotype showed up just a few times. Antigen unknown. Template switching supplied a universal primer site; unique molecular identifiers were carried on the cDNA. MiXCR, applied by TCRdb to the 5' RACE reads, yields one record per CDR3 protein. The sample lists 1.5 million or so distinct CDR3 sequences, around 33% occurring once. This clonotype originated in a newborn girl in good health. This chain links TRBV6-1 with TRBJ1-6, with a tentative D call TRBD1 (5 bases). The sample was cord blood. The CDR3 sequence: CASSGPGHSPLHF. The CDR3 DNA reads TGTGCCAGCAGCGGCCCAGGGCATTCACCCCTCCACTTT.